Listed here is a single TCR beta chain. CDR1 is LNHDA and CDR2 is SQIVND in the germline V gene (reference sequence). The CDR3 spans 14 residues. Trimming removed 6 bases from V and 2 bases from J, with 12 bases in between. Original analysis: Researchers report that nucleated cell counts were estimated from reference gene primer amplification. Generated by immunoSEQ multiplex PCR, the TCRdb table keeps only in-frame clones and is missing some. V, J and clone size were drawn from that table, and D and trimming were deduced from the DNA. Of about 250,000 clones listed, about 90% are singletons. The data belong to a study of blood T cell repertoires in COVID-19. About the research overall: Acute and convalescent COVID-19 samples came from the United States, Italy and Spain. In each case, the material was cDNA or gDNA derived from T cells, B-cell-depleted T cells, or PBMCs.

The receptor was isolated from a man aged 18 to 29 with active or convalescent COVID-19. The sequenced sample was peripheral blood. The chain links TRBV19 to TRBJ2-3; no firm D call. The CDR3 DNA reads TGTGCCAGTAGCCTGGGCATGGACACAGATACGCAGTATTTT. Translating gives CASSLGMDTDTQYF.